The 5 T cell receptor beta chains reported below all come from one sample, sequenced in a study of OX40 agonist ivuxolimab in advanced cancers. Preparation of the library involved the immunoSEQ multiplex PCR assay. TCRdb's version of the immuneACCESS table is confined to in-frame rearrangements and falls short of the full clone set. An unresolved V gene accounts for under half of the shortfall where checked; the remainder is of unknown origin. Present in this sample are some 60,000 clones, 80% to 85% of which were seen just once. 27% of the sample lies in the top ten. The sample here was CD4+ or CD8+ T cells sorted from blood, taken in a trial of the OX40 agonist ivuxolimab. The receptors stem from an adult with an advanced solid tumor such as melanoma, head and neck, liver or kidney cancer.

The chain combines TRBV5-4 with TRBJ2-1; 11 nucleotides agree with TRBD1. Germline V gene sequence: CDR1 SGHNT, CDR2 YYREEE (reference sequence). The CDR3 loop spans 15 amino acids. V shed 4 bases, J shed 3 bases, and the junction held 3 bases outside the gene matches. The DNA for the CDR3 is TGTGCCAGCAGCCCGGGGACAGGGGGCTACAATGAGCAGTTCTTC. It encodes CASSPGTGGYNEQFF.

CDR3 region: CASSWKEGTEAFF. The CDR3 region has the DNA TGTGCCAGCAGCTGGAAGGAGGGCACTGAAGCTTTCTTT. The V call is TRBV5-6, the J call TRBJ1-1; D is ambiguous. Germline loops: CDR1 SGHDT, CDR2 YYEEEE. The CDR3 has 13 residues. V lost 3 bases to trimming and J lost 4 bases, with 10 bases between them.

This clone turned up a few times. This chain connects TRBV27 to TRBJ2-3; 8 positions match TRBD2. The V and J ends lost 4 bases and 7 bases, in that order; junction bases with no gene match: 7. Germline-derived CDR1 and CDR2 are MNHEY and SMNVEV (reference sequence). CDR3 length: 14 residues. The CDR3 spells CASSSSGPRNTQYF. CDR3 sequence (DNA): TGTGCCAGCAGTTCTAGCGGGCCACGGAATACGCAGTATTTT.

The chain is built from TRBV9 and TRBJ2-2; 10 bases agree with TRBD2. In germline, CDR1 is SGDLS, CDR2 YYNGEE. This CDR3 region has 16 residues. J was trimmed by 4 bases and V by 2 bases; bases with no gene match: 5. CDR3: CASSVKAGGLTGELFF. The CDR3 coding sequence is TGTGCCAGCAGCGTTAAAGCGGGGGGGCTCACCGGGGAGCTGTTTTTT.

The chain recombines TRBV25-1 with TRBJ1-1, with 7 bases identical to TRBD1. The V gene's germline CDR1 is MGHDK and CDR2 SYGVNS. J lost 1 base, V lost 1 base, and 3 bases had no gene match. CDR3 length: 15 amino acids. CDR3 sequence: CASSEWGTANTEAFF. The CDR3 DNA is TGTGCCAGCAGTGAATGGGGGACAGCGAACACTGAAGCTTTCTTT. Complete variable domain (other parts from reference TRBV25-1 and TRBJ1-1): EADIYQTPRYLVIGTGKKITLECSQTMGHDKMYWYQQDPGMELHLIHYSYGVNSTEKGDLSSESTVSRIRTEHFPLTLESARPSHTSQYLCASSEWGTANTEAFFGQGTRLTVV.